This T cell receptor (beta chain) was sequenced in a study of cytomegalovirus exposure and HLA in healthy donors. Study observations and caveats: Later analysis identified over 15,000 TCR beta sequences associated with HLA alleles, using a false discovery rate threshold of 0.05. For TCR beta chains, V- and J-gene trimming was later linked to a missense DCLRE1C variant.

In its sample, this clone was seen a few times. Antigen: not known. PCR employed 60 Vbeta and 13 Jbeta primers. The assay was immunoSEQ multiplex PCR, and TCRdb's table has in-frame clones only and misses some. The data contain under 300,000 clones, around 90% of them singletons. The source is a girl aged 2 to 10 in good health and CMV-seronegative. What was sequenced was PBMCs.

CDR3 in DNA: TGTGCCAGCAGGGCCGGACAGGGTTATGAAAAACTGTTTTTT. Translation: CASRAGQGYEKLFF. V gene TRBV2 combines with J gene TRBJ1-4; 8 positions agree with TRBD1. The CDR3 covers 14 residues. Germline loops: CDR1 SNHLY, CDR2 FYNNEI. The V and J ends lost 6 bases and 6 bases, in that order; junction bases with no gene match: 6. Full variable domain (outside the CDR3, taken from reference TRBV2 and TRBJ1-4): EPEVTQTPSHQVTQMGQEVILRCVPISNHLYFYWYRQILGQKVEFLVSFYNNEISEKSEIFDDQFSVERPDGSNFTLKIRSTKLEDSAMYFCASRAGQGYEKLFFGSGTQLSVL.